Presented here are 28 T cell receptor beta chains from one specimen sequenced in a study of blood T cells in healthy people across ages. The authors ran a second PCR of roughly 6 to 12 cycles using a sample-barcoded 5' primer and a J-beta primer mix. Each CDR3 protein is one row after TCRdb ran MiXCR on the 5' RACE reads. Here the sample spans about 1.8 million distinct CDR3 sequences, less than 50% being singletons. Sequenced: blood. The receptors were sampled from a middle-aged woman in good health.

The sample holds a few counts of this clonotype. This chain joins TRBV12-3 or TRBV12-4 and TRBJ2-4; D might be TRBD1 (8 bases). With 8 bases removed from V and 7 bases from J, the gap between germline ends came to 15 bases. This CDR3 region has 13 residues. In DNA form, the CDR3 reads TGTGCCAGCGGACAGGGAGGGGAGAACATTCAGTACTTC. Its protein is CASGQGGENIQYF.

Ten or more counts support this clonotype. V and J are TRBV10-3 and TRBJ2-5, with no clear D. Trimming took 3 bases from V and 2 from J, leaving 7 bases between them. Germline loops: CDR1 ENHRY, CDR2 SYGVKD. The CDR3 is 13 residues long. The CDR3 sequence is CAISDGVQETQYF. CDR3 DNA: TGTGCCATCAGTGACGGAGTACAAGAGACCCAGTACTTC.

The chain employs TRBV4-3 and TRBJ1-4, with 7 bases aligning to TRBD1. The CDR3 extends over 15 amino acids. CDR1 LGHNA and CDR2 YSLEER come from the germline V gene. Trimming took 3 bases from V and 8 from J; bases not matched to a gene: 9. The DNA for the CDR3 is TGCGCCAGCAGCCAGCAACAGGGGCGGGAGGAAAAACTGTTTTTT. Amino acid sequence: CASSQQQGREEKLFF.

This clonotype was recorded a few times. This chain uses TRBV7-2 with TRBJ2-3; 12 nucleotides line up with TRBD2. The germline gives CDR1 SGHTA, CDR2 FQGNSA. The CDR3 covers 17 residues. The V segment lost 6 bases and the J segment 2 bases; nucleotides outside the gene matches: 9. The DNA for the CDR3 is TGTGCCAGCAGACAACTACTAGCGGGGGGAAACACAGATACGCAGTATTTT. This sequence encodes CASRQLLAGGNTDTQYF.

The chain uses TRBV7-8 and TRBJ2-7; possible D gene TRBD1, 6 bases. The CDR3 has 13 residues. The ends were cut back, 5 bases at V and 3 bases at J, with 11 bases in the middle. CDR1 is SGHVS, CDR2 FQNEAQ, per germline. The CDR3: CASSVKGHYEQYF. CDR3 bases: TGTGCCAGCAGCGTCAAGGGACACTACGAGCAGTACTTC. The variable domain in full, with the rest retrieved from reference TRBV7-8 and TRBJ2-7, is GAGVSQSPRYKVAKRGQDVALRCDPISGHVSLFWYQQALGQGPEFLTYFQNEAQLDKSGLPSDRFFAERPEGSVSTLKIQRTQQEDSAVYLCASSVKGHYEQYFGPGTRLTVT.

The chain combines TRBV4-1 with TRBJ1-1, with a weak D call TRBD1 (6 bases). The ends were cut back, 3 bases at V and 3 bases at J, with 17 bases in the middle. The CDR3 is made up of 16 amino acids. Germline-derived CDR1 and CDR2 are MGHRA and YSYEKL. CDR3 nucleotides: TGCGCCAGCAGCCAGGGTCCCGGGACATGGGACACTGAAGCTTTCTTT. It yields the protein CASSQGPGTWDTEAFF.

The chain combines TRBV29-1 with TRBJ2-5, with D perhaps matching TRBD1 (6 bases). Trimming removed 6 bases from V and 5 bases from J, with 16 bases in between. This CDR3 contains 13 residues. CDR1 SQVTM and CDR2 ANQGSEA come from the germline V gene. For the CDR3, the DNA is TGCAGCGTCTCCCGAACAGGGTTGGAGACCCAGTACTTC. Protein: CSVSRTGLETQYF.

V and J are TRBV5-5 and TRBJ2-3, with D possibly being TRBD2 (6 bases). Trimming left V 5 bases short and J 5 bases short, with 18 bases between. Germline V gene data show CDR1 as SGHKS and CDR2 as YYEKEE (reference sequence). The CDR3 spans 15 residues. DNA of the CDR3: TGTGCCAGCAGTCCGGTTTGGGGGGATGGAGATACGCAGTATTTT. Translation: CASSPVWGDGDTQYF. The whole variable domain, remainder taken from reference TRBV5-5 and TRBJ2-3, is DAGVTQSPTHLIKTRGQQVTLRCSPISGHKSVSWYQQVLGQGPQFIFQYYEKEERGRGNFPDRFSARQFPNYSSELNVNALLLGDSALYLCASSPVWGDGDTQYFGPGTRLTVL.

The chain recombines TRBV4-1 with TRBJ2-3; D gene ambiguous. The V end was cut by 1 base, the J end by 0 bases, with 8 bases between. The CDR3 has 15 residues. The germline V gene has CDR1 MGHRA and CDR2 YSYEKL. The CDR3 loop is CASSQVRESTDTQYF. CDR3 nucleotides: TGCGCCAGCAGCCAAGTCCGAGAGAGCACAGATACGCAGTATTTT.

The chain is built from TRBV7-9 and TRBJ2-3; D is uncertain. Trimming cost V 8 bases and J 8 bases, with 14 bases left between them. Germline CDR1 and CDR2: SEHNR and FQNEAQ (reference sequence). The CDR3 has 12 amino acids. Written as DNA, the CDR3 is TGTGCCAGCGTGGGCACCTCAGCTACGCAGTATTTT. Its translation is CASVGTSATQYF.

The sample holds a few counts of this clonotype. The gene calls are TRBV20-1 and TRBJ2-3, with 9 bases lining up with TRBD2. V trimming: 3 bases; J trimming: 8 bases; junction bases outside the gene matches: 15. This CDR3 is 16 amino acids long. CDR1 DFQATT and CDR2 SNEGSKA come from the germline V gene (reference sequence). For the CDR3, the DNA is TGCAGTGCTAGCCACCAGCGCGGGGGGGCCCTAGGTACGCAGTATTTT. It is translated as CSASHQRGGALGTQYF.

The gene calls are TRBV6-5 and TRBJ1-6; D is ambiguous. The V gene lost 6 bases and the J gene lost 6 bases, with 15 bases spanning the gap. Germline V gene data show CDR1 as MNHEY and CDR2 as SVGAGI. The CDR3 covers 15 residues. The CDR3 is CASRGEGMGNSPLHF. The CDR3 DNA sequence: TGTGCCAGCAGAGGCGAAGGGATGGGTAATTCACCCCTCCACTTT.

The V and J genes are TRBV6-2 or TRBV6-3 and TRBJ2-3, with D possibly being TRBD2 (7 bases). CDR1 and CDR2 (germline): MNHEY, SVGEGT. The CDR3 runs 17 residues. Trimming took off 0 bases at V and 1 base at J, with 14 bases between the two ends. CDR3 coding DNA: TGTGCCAGCAGTTACTCGAGGGGGGGGGCCGGCACAGATACGCAGTATTTT. The encoded protein is CASSYSRGGAGTDTQYF.

This clonotype was seen more than once but under ten times. This chain uses TRBV7-2 with TRBJ2-5; D remains ambiguous. The germline V and J ends were trimmed by 1 base and 5 bases, with 11 bases remaining between them. Germline V gene data show CDR1 as SGHTA and CDR2 as FQGNSA. The CDR3 runs 14 residues. CDR3 DNA sequence: TGTGCCAGCAGCTTAGGGTACAGAAGGGAGACCCAGTACTTC. Protein sequence: CASSLGYRRETQYF.

This rearrangement joins TRBV28 to TRBJ2-7; D may correspond to TRBD1 or TRBD2 (5 bases each). Germline-derived CDR1 and CDR2 are MDHEN and SYDVKM. The V end was cut by 6 bases, the J end by 6 bases, with 21 bases between. The length of the CDR3 is 15 residues. The chain's CDR3 is CASRPPGRNGGEQYF. For the CDR3, the DNA is TGTGCCAGCAGACCGCCGGGGCGGAATGGCGGCGAGCAGTACTTC. Drawing the rest from reference TRBV28 and TRBJ2-7, the complete variable domain is DVKVTQSSRYLVKRTGEKVFLECVQDMDHENMFWYRQDPGLGLRLIYFSYDVKMKEKGDIPEGYSVSREKKERFSLILESASTNQTSMYLCASRPPGRNGGEQYFGPGTRLTVT.

The chain employs TRBV27 and TRBJ1-2; D is possibly TRBD1 (5 bases). The V end was cut by 6 bases, the J end by 4 bases, with 18 bases between. Germline V CDR1 and CDR2: MNHEY, SMNVEV (reference sequence). The CDR3 is 15 residues long. This CDR3 is CASRPNPGGTYGYTF. CDR3 DNA sequence: TGTGCCAGCAGACCAAACCCCGGGGGAACCTATGGCTACACCTTC.

The genes are TRBV4-3 and TRBJ2-1; TRBD2 aligns across 12 bases. The J call may not be correct, given that the DNA end is closer to TRBJ2-7. Germline V lookup: CDR1 LGHNA, CDR2 YSLEER. The CDR3 contains 17 residues. The CDR3 DNA reads as TGCGCCAGCAGCCAGCCTACTAGCGGGGGGATCTACAATGAGCAGTACTTC. As protein: CASSQPTSGGIYNEQYF.

V usage is TRBV12-3 or TRBV12-4 and J usage is TRBJ2-4; possibly TRBD1 for D (5 bases). The CDR3 sequence is 12 residues long. V was trimmed by 3 bases and J by 9 bases, leaving 9 bases between them. CDR3 in DNA: TGTGCCAGCAGTTTGGGGCAGGTCATTCAGTACTTC. The encoded protein is CASSLGQVIQYF.

The chain employs TRBV2 and TRBJ2-7; no reliable D call. Near its end, the DNA agrees better with TRBJ2-5, so the J call may be wrong. Per the germline V gene, CDR1 is SNHLY and CDR2 is FYNNEI. The CDR3 has 12 residues. The CDR3 here is CASSADAETQYF. The CDR3 nucleotides are TGTGCCAGCAGCGCCGATGCGGAGACCCAGTACTTC.

This rearrangement joins TRBV12-3 or TRBV12-4 to TRBJ2-7, with 8 bases aligning to TRBD2. V dropped 5 bases and J dropped 4; count of bases not matched to a gene: 7. The CDR3 contains 14 residues. The CDR3 sequence: CASSQRLARYEQYF. The CDR3 DNA follows: TGTGCCAGCAGTCAAAGACTAGCGAGGTACGAGCAGTACTTC.

CDR3 bases: TGTGCCAGCAGTTTGGGGGCAGCATATCAGCCCCAGCATTTT. Protein sequence: CASSLGAAYQPQHF. This chain joins TRBV12-3 or TRBV12-4 and TRBJ1-5; weak D call: TRBD1 (6 bases). The CDR3 covers 14 residues. Trimming left V 3 bases short and J 5 bases short, with 11 bases between.

The chain is built from TRBV5-4 and TRBJ2-1; D is possibly TRBD1 (6 bases). This CDR3 has 13 amino acids. Trimming left V 5 bases short and J 6 bases short, with 12 bases between. The germline gives CDR1 SGHNT, CDR2 YYREEE (reference sequence). CDR3 in DNA: TGTGCCAGCAGAACACAGGGATCCAATGAGCAGTTCTTC. This sequence encodes CASRTQGSNEQFF.

This clonotype showed up just once. The gene calls are TRBV7-9 and TRBJ1-4; a possible D gene is TRBD1 (5 bases). Germline V gene sequence: CDR1 SEHNR, CDR2 FQNEAQ (reference sequence). There are 15 residues in the CDR3. V lost 1 base and J 8 bases, leaving 14 bases between the germline ends. CDR3 coding DNA: TGTGCCAGCAGCTTAGAGGCAGGGATGAGGGAAAAACTGTTTTTT. It yields the protein CASSLEAGMREKLFF.

This chain joins TRBV4-1 and TRBJ1-1, with D tentatively TRBD1 (6 bases). Germline V gene sequence: CDR1 MGHRA, CDR2 YSYEKL. The CDR3 has 15 residues. V lost 2 bases and J 4 bases, leaving 14 bases between the germline ends. CDR3 sequence reads: CASSQTQGSSTEAFF. Written as DNA, the CDR3 is TGCGCCAGCAGCCAAACCCAGGGGTCGAGCACTGAAGCTTTCTTT.

The chain employs TRBV9 and TRBJ1-2; 8 bases line up with TRBD1. Germline V lookup: CDR1 SGDLS, CDR2 YYNGEE. J was trimmed by 4 bases and V by 2 bases; bases with no gene match: 1. The CDR3 is made up of 13 amino acids. For the CDR3, the DNA is TGTGCCAGCAGCGTGACAGGGGCCTATGGCTACACCTTC. Its translation: CASSVTGAYGYTF. Supplemented by reference TRBV9 and TRBJ1-2, the full variable domain reads DSGVTQTPKHLITATGQRVTLRCSPRSGDLSVYWYQQSLDQGLQFLIQYYNGEERAKGNILERFSAQQFPDLHSELNLSSLELGDSALYFCASSVTGAYGYTFGSGTRLTVV.

The chain carries TRBV6-5 and TRBJ2-5; D is perhaps TRBD2 (6 bases). Germline CDR1 and CDR2: MNHEY and SVGAGI. The CDR3 length is 13 residues. Between the trimmed V and J ends, which lost 7 bases and 5 bases, there was a span of 14 bases. The CDR3 loop is CASTPEGSETQYF. In DNA, the CDR3 is TGTGCCAGCACCCCGGAGGGTAGCGAGACCCAGTACTTC.

V usage is TRBV20-1 and J usage is TRBJ2-3; D perhaps matches TRBD2 (5 bases). V dropped 0 bases and J dropped 1 base, with 20 bases sitting between them. There are 18 residues in the CDR3. Germline V gene sequence: CDR1 DFQATT, CDR2 SNEGSKA (reference sequence). CDR3 sequence (DNA): TGCAGTGCTAGAGAATTTCGTGTGACTAAAGGGCGCACAGATACGCAGTATTTT. Translation gives CSAREFRVTKGRTDTQYF.

This clonotype was counted between two and nine times. The chain links TRBV25-1 to TRBJ1-2; perhaps TRBD1 as D (5 bases). CDR1 is MGHDK, CDR2 SYGVNS, per germline. V dropped 4 bases and J dropped 2 bases, with 20 bases sitting between them. CDR3 length equals 17 residues. CDR3 sequence: CASSANLGTEANYGYTF. The CDR3 DNA reads as TGTGCCAGCAGTGCAAACCTAGGGACGGAGGCGAACTATGGCTACACCTTC.